This paragraph covers one TCR beta chain sequence. Sequencing was performed with immunoSEQ multiplex PCR; in TCRdb, only in-frame clones are kept and a portion is missing. The top ten hold 9.8% of the sample, which has about 180,000 clones, over 75% seen once. The sample originates from a study of blood T cell repertoires in COVID-19. Looking at the study overall: From T cells, B-cell-depleted T cells, or PBMCs came the material, which was cDNA or gDNA.

The CDR3 has 15 residues. Germline values: CDR1 MNHEY, CDR2 SVGAGI. V lost 5 bases, J lost 0 bases, and 11 bases lay in between. The sequenced material came from peripheral blood. The V gene is TRBV6-5, the J gene TRBJ2-1; TRBD2 is a possible D gene (6 bases). This receptor was identified in a woman older than 75 with acute or convalescent COVID-19. CDR3 amino acids: CASSPGVLSYNEQFF. The CDR3 DNA is TGTGCCAGCAGTCCGGGGGTCCTCTCCTACAATGAGCAGTTCTTC.